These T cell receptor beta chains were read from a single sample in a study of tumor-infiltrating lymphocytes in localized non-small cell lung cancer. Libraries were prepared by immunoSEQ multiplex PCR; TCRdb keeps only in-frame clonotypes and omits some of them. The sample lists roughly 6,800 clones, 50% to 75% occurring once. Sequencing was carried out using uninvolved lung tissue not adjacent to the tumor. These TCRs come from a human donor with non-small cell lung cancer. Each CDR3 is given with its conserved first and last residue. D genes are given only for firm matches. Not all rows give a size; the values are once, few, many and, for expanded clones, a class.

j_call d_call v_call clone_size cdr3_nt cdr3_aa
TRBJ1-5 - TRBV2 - TGTGCCAGCAGCACGGGAACTTATCAGCCCCAGCATTTT CASSTGTYQPQHF
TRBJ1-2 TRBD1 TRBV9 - TGTGCCAGCACCCATCCGACAGGGCGCGATGGCTACACCTTC CASTHPTGRDGYTF
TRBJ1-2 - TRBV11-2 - TGTGCCAGCAGCTTGGGGGATCAGCCGGACCTCTTC CASSLGDQPDLF
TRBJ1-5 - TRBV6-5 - TGTGCCAGCAGTCCAAAAGGGACGGGTAATCAGCCCCAGCATTTT CASSPKGTGNQPQHF
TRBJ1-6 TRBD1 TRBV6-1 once TGTGCCAGCTTACCGGGACAGGGTACACCCCTCCACTTT CASLPGQGTPLHF
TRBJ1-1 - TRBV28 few TGTGCCAGCAGTTTAGCGGGGAGGGTAATCACTGAAGCTTTCTTT CASSLAGRVITEAFF
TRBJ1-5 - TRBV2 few TGTGCCAGCAGTGAATACCGACAGGTTGGGAGGCAAGGCAATCAGCCCCAGCATTTT CASSEYRQVGRQGNQPQHF
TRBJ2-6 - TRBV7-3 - TGTGCCAGCAGTTCCTTCCCCGCCGCTGGGGCCAACGTCCTGACTTTC CASSSFPAAGANVLTF
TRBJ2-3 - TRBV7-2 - TGTGCCAGCAGCCCCCACGATACGCAGTATTTT CASSPHDTQYF
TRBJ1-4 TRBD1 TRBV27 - TGTGCCAGCAAAGACAGGGTAAAGGAAAAACTGTTTTTT CASKDRVKEKLFF
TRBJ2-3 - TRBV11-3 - TGTGCCAGCAGCTTAGGGGGACACGGCACAGATACGCAGTATTTT CASSLGGHGTDTQYF
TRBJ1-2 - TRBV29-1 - TGCAGCGCCATCGCAGGGGATAGCGGCTACACCTTC CSAIAGDSGYTF
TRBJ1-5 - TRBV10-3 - TGTGCCATCAGTGAAGGGTCAGCCAATCAGCCCCAGCATTTT CAISEGSANQPQHF
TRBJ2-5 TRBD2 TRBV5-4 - TGTGCCAGCAGGGGTGGACTAGCGGGGGAAGAGACCCAGTACTTC CASRGGLAGEETQYF
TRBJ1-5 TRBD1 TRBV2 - TGTGCCAGCAGTGAGGGGACAGGGATGGTCGTGGATCAGCCCCAGCATTTT CASSEGTGMVVDQPQHF
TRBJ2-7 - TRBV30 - TGTGCCTGGAGTGTAAGGGGGAACGAGCAGTACTTC CAWSVRGNEQYF
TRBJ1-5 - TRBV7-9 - TGTGCCAGCAGCTTGGGCAATCAGCCCCAGCATTTT CASSLGNQPQHF
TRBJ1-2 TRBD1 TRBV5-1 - TGCGCCAGCAGCTTTGAGTTGACAGGGAGTATTTATGGCTACACCTTC CASSFELTGSIYGYTF
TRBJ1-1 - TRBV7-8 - TGTGCCAGCAGCGTTCAGGGCCGGGGCACTGAAGCTTTCTTT CASSVQGRGTEAFF
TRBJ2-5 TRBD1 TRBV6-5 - TGTGCCAGCAGTGTCAACAGGGGGCAAGAGACCCAGTACTTC CASSVNRGQETQYF
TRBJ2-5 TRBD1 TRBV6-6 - TGTGCCAGCAGTTGGTCCGGGACAGGAGAGACCCAGTACTTC CASSWSGTGETQYF
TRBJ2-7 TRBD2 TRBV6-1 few TGTGCCAGCAGTGAGACTAGCGGGGTCGCCGAGCAGTACTTC CASSETSGVAEQYF
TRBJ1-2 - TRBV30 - TGTGCCTGGAGTGTCACGGGGCCTCATGGCTACACCTTC CAWSVTGPHGYTF
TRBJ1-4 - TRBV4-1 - TGCGCCAGCAGCTCCGGGACCCAATGGCATGAAAAACTGTTTTTT CASSSGTQWHEKLFF
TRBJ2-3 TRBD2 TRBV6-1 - TGTGCCAGCAGTGCCCCGGCGACTAGCGTTTTCGATACGCAGTATTTT CASSAPATSVFDTQYF
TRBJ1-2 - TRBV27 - TGTGCCAGCAGGTCCCAGGGTACCTATGGCTACACCTTC CASRSQGTYGYTF
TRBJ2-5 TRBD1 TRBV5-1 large TGCGCCAGCAGCGTTGACAGGGCGGAGACCCAGTACTTC CASSVDRAETQYF
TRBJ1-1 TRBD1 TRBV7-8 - TGTGCCAGCAGCAAGGGGGCGAACACTGAAGCTTTCTTT CASSKGANTEAFF
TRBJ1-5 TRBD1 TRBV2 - TGTGCCAGCAGTAGGACAGGGGTGAGTCAGCCCCAGCATTTT CASSRTGVSQPQHF
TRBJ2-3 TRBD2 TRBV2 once TGTGCCACCCGACTAGCGGGGTTCACAGATACGCAGTATTTT CATRLAGFTDTQYF
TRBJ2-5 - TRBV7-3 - TGTGCCAGCAGCCCTAGCTTTGGCAGGGGTAAAGAGACCCAGTACTTC CASSPSFGRGKETQYF
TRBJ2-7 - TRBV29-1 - TGCAGCGTTGCAGGTTACGAGCAGTACTTC CSVAGYEQYF
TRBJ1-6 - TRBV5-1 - TGCGCCAGCAGCTTTGGGACGGAGAATTCACCCCTCCACTTT CASSFGTENSPLHF
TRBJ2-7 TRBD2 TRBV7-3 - TGTGCCAGCAGCTCAACGACTAGCGGGGGGGCCTCCTACGAGCAGTACTTC CASSSTTSGGASYEQYF
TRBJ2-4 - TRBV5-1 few TGCGCCAGCAACACAAGGCTTGGGCTAGTAGCCAAAAACATTCAGTACTTC CASNTRLGLVAKNIQYF
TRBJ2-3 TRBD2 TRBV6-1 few TGTGCCAGCAGTGGTCCTAGCGGGGGGCTGAGCACAGATACGCAGTATTTT CASSGPSGGLSTDTQYF
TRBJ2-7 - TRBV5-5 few TGTGCCAGCAGCCGGGACGTCCTATACGAGCAGTACTTC CASSRDVLYEQYF
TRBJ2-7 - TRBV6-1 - TGTGCCAGCACCGTGATCGGACTGCTCTCCTACGAGCAGTACTTC CASTVIGLLSYEQYF
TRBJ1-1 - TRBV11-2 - TGTGCCAGCCACCTCCGGGTAGGGGGGAACACTGAAGCTTTCTTT CASHLRVGGNTEAFF
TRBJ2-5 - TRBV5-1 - TGCGCCAGCAACGAATCTCCGGGACATCAAGAGACCCAGTACTTC CASNESPGHQETQYF
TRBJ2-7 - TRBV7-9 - TGTGCCAGCAGCTTAATGGGACAGCAGTACTTC CASSLMGQQYF
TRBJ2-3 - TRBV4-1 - TGCGCCAGCAGCCAAGGGAGCACAGATACGCAGTATTTT CASSQGSTDTQYF
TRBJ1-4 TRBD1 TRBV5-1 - TGCGCCAGCAGCCCAAGACCGGGACAGGGGGCCGGTGAAAAACTGTTTTTT CASSPRPGQGAGEKLFF
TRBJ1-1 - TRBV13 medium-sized TGTGCCAGCAGCTCGCAGTGGACTGAAGCTTTCTTT CASSSQWTEAFF
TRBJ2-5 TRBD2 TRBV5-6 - TGTGCCAGCAGCTCGAACCTAGCGGGGGGGCCAACATTGGGGACCCAGTACTTC CASSSNLAGGPTLGTQYF
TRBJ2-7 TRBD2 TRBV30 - TGTGCCTGGCTTGGGAGGGACCCGATTTTAGCGGGGGTATCCTACGAGCAGTACTTC CAWLGRDPILAGVSYEQYF
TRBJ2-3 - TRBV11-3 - TGTGCCAGCAGCTTAGCGGGGGGCTCTACAGATACGCAGTATTTT CASSLAGGSTDTQYF
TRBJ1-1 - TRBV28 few TGTGCCAGCACCGATACAGGGTACGCTGAAGCTTTCTTT CASTDTGYAEAFF
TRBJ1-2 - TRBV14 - TGTGCCAGCAGCCAACGGACTTATGGCTACACCTTC CASSQRTYGYTF
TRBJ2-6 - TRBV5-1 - TGCGCCAGCAGCCAGGCTGAGGGGAACTCTGGGGCCAACGTCCTGACTTTC CASSQAEGNSGANVLTF
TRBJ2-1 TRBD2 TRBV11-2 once TGTGCCAGCAGCTCGAGTCTGGCTAGCGGGGCGAGTGAGCAGTTCTTC CASSSSLASGASEQFF
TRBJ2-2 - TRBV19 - TGTGCCAGTAGTATTATGGGGGGTACCGGGGAGCTGTTTTTT CASSIMGGTGELFF
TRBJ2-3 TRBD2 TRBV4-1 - TGCGCCAGCAGCCACGTGGGACTAGCGGGGGAAAATACGCAGTATTTT CASSHVGLAGENTQYF
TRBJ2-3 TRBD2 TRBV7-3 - TGTGCCAGCAGCTTGAGCGGGGGGGCGGCAGATACGCAGTATTTT CASSLSGGAADTQYF